These 18 T cell receptor beta chains share one sample of origin, sequenced in a study of blood T cell repertoires in COVID-19. Assay used: immunoSEQ multiplex PCR; TCRdb lists only in-frame clones, some missing. Of over 100,000 clones in the sample, 82% were seen once. Sequenced sample: peripheral blood. Source of these receptors: a man between 65 and 85 years old with acute or convalescent COVID-19.

CDR3 sequence (DNA): TGTGCCACCAGTGATTTGTCGGCCCTGGGGGGTACAGATACGCAGTATTTT. Translated, it gives CATSDLSALGGTDTQYF. The chain couples TRBV24-1 to TRBJ2-3, with D maybe TRBD2 (6 bases). The V end was cut by 0 bases, the J end by 3 bases, with 15 bases between. The CDR3 covers 17 residues. Germline CDR1 is KGHDR and CDR2 is SFDVKD.

This chain connects TRBV11-3 to TRBJ2-7; 8 nucleotides align to TRBD1. The length of the CDR3 is 13 residues. Germline loops: CDR1 SGHNT, CDR2 YENEEA. V lost 3 bases and J lost 7; bases outside the gene matches: 5. CDR3 amino acids: CASSFGRGQEQYF. The CDR3 coding sequence is TGTGCCAGCAGCTTTGGCAGGGGGCAAGAGCAGTACTTC.

The table lists this clone with a few counts. The chain couples TRBV28 to TRBJ1-2; no clear D gene. The CDR3 covers 12 residues. With 2 bases removed from V and 8 bases from J, the gap between germline ends came to 9 bases. Germline lookup yields CDR1 MDHEN and CDR2 SYDVKM. The CDR3, as DNA: TGTGCCAGCAGTTTAAGACTCGGAGGCTACACCTTC. Protein: CASSLRLGGYTF.

This clone was seen a single time. CDR3 loop: CASRSGGAGANVLTF. The CDR3 DNA is TGTGCCAGCAGATCAGGGGGCGCTGGGGCCAACGTCCTGACTTTC. The chain recombines TRBV6-5 with TRBJ2-6, with 8 bases lining up with TRBD1. This CDR3 has 15 amino acids. Losses at the gene ends were 6 bases for V and 2 bases for J; bases not matched to a gene: 3. Germline loops: CDR1 MNHEY, CDR2 SVGAGI.

CDR3 residues: CASRLSAGFNNEKLFF. The DNA of the CDR3 is TGTGCCAGCAGACTTTCGGCGGGGTTCAATAATGAAAAACTGTTTTTT. The chain uses TRBV28 and TRBJ1-4, with D hard to call. The CDR3 runs 16 residues. Per germline, CDR1 MDHEN and CDR2 SYDVKM. V was shortened by 6 bases and J by 4 bases, with 18 bases between the two germline ends. The complete variable domain, with remaining parts taken from reference TRBV28 and TRBJ1-4, reads DVKVTQSSRYLVKRTGEKVFLECVQDMDHENMFWYRQDPGLGLRLIYFSYDVKMKEKGDIPEGYSVSREKKERFSLILESASTNQTSMYLCASRLSAGFNNEKLFFGSGTQLSVL.

Only one count was recorded for this clone. The chain employs TRBV6-1 and TRBJ1-1, with 9 positions matching TRBD1. The germline gives CDR1 MNHNS, CDR2 SASEGT. V shed 4 bases and J 6 bases; nucleotides not matched to a gene: 18. The CDR3 is made up of 18 amino acids. Here the CDR3 reads CASSANGGIGQGSAEAFF. For the CDR3, the DNA is TGTGCCAGCAGTGCGAATGGGGGAATCGGACAGGGGAGCGCTGAAGCTTTCTTT.

The chain recombines TRBV24-1 with TRBJ2-3, with a tentative D call TRBD1 (6 bases). Germline CDR1 KGHDR, CDR2 SFDVKD. The CDR3 covers 16 residues. Trimming took 4 bases from V and 1 from J, leaving 14 bases between them. The CDR3 DNA is TGTGCCACCAGTGACCCCGGGGCAGGGGGCACAGATACGCAGTATTTT. Its protein product is CATSDPGAGGTDTQYF.

This chain uses TRBV2 with TRBJ1-6; 8 bases are a match to TRBD1. The CDR3 covers 18 residues. CDR1 is SNHLY and CDR2 is FYNNEI in the germline V gene. V was clipped by 1 base and J by 2 bases; unmatched bases: 7. The CDR3 protein is CASSEGTQGVTYNSPLHF. The CDR3 DNA reads TGTGCCAGCAGTGAAGGAACACAGGGGGTAACCTATAATTCACCCCTCCACTTT.

V gene TRBV19 combines with J gene TRBJ1-1, with a weak D call TRBD1 (6 bases). This CDR3 contains 13 residues. In germline, CDR1 is LNHDA, CDR2 SQIVND (reference sequence). Trimming left V 0 bases short and J 4 bases short, with 6 bases between. The CDR3 protein is CASSIEGATEAFF. DNA for the CDR3: TGTGCCAGTAGTATAGAGGGGGCCACTGAAGCTTTCTTT.

The chain carries TRBV23-1 and TRBJ1-6; D is unclear. TRBV23-1 is an open reading frame whose function is uncertain. Trimming took 0 bases from V and 4 from J, leaving 10 bases between them. The CDR3 length is 16 residues. The CDR3 coding sequence is TGCGCCAGCAGTCAATCGCTAACAGATTATAATTCACCCCTCCACTTT. The encoded protein is CASSQSLTDYNSPLHF.

Points on this clone: This sample also contains other DNA sequences that code for the same CDR3. This chain uses TRBV9 with TRBJ2-1; 7 positions match TRBD2. Per the germline V gene, CDR1 is SGDLS and CDR2 is YYNGEE. V lost 0 bases to trimming and J lost 3 bases; unmatched junction nucleotides: 3. The CDR3 loop spans 15 amino acids. CDR3 sequence reads: CASSVVASGYNEQFF. DNA for the CDR3: TGTGCCAGCAGCGTAGTGGCTAGCGGCTACAATGAGCAGTTCTTC.

V gene TRBV2 combines with J gene TRBJ1-2; a weak D match, TRBD1 (5 bases). The CDR3 covers 13 residues. V lost 5 bases and J 6 bases, leaving 13 bases between the germline ends. CDR1 is SNHLY and CDR2 is FYNNEI in the germline V gene. The CDR3 DNA sequence: TGTGCCAGCAGTAATGTCCAGGGAAATGGCTACACCTTC. It encodes CASSNVQGNGYTF.

This chain connects TRBV18 to TRBJ1-1; 11 nucleotides align to TRBD1. J lost 5 bases, V lost 6 bases, and 5 bases had no gene match. The CDR3 consists of 14 residues. Germline V gene data show CDR1 as KGHSH and CDR2 as LQKENI. The DNA for the CDR3 is TGTGCCAGCTCGGCCGGGACAGGGGGTACTGAAGCTTTCTTT. It yields the protein CASSAGTGGTEAFF. The full variable domain, its missing parts supplied by reference TRBV18 and TRBJ1-1, is NAGVMQNPRHLVRRRGQEARLRCSPMKGHSHVYWYRQLPEEGLKFMVYLQKENIIDESGMPKERFSAEFPKEGPSILRIQQVVRGDSAAYFCASSAGTGGTEAFFGQGTRLTVV.

This rearrangement joins TRBV7-7 to TRBJ2-5, with 7 bases fitting TRBD2. The CDR3 has 15 residues. Unmatched junction bases numbered 8, after V lost 5 bases and J lost 2 bases. The germline V gene has CDR1 SSHAT and CDR2 FNYEAQ (reference sequence). DNA for the CDR3: TGTGCCAGCAGCCGGGGGACTAATACACAAGAGACCCAGTACTTC. Its translation: CASSRGTNTQETQYF.

The chain couples TRBV5-4 to TRBJ1-2, with 7 bases that match TRBD1. The CDR3 has 16 residues. V shed 0 bases, J shed 5 bases, and the junction held 10 bases outside the gene matches. CDR1 SGHNT and CDR2 YYREEE come from the germline V gene (reference sequence). In DNA form, the CDR3 reads TGTGCCAGCAGCTTGGCAGCGGACAGGCCTCCGTATGGCTACACCTTC. Protein product: CASSLAADRPPYGYTF.

This clone came up once. The chain combines TRBV15 with TRBJ2-7; 8 bases align to TRBD1. After removal of 0 bases from V and 5 bases from J, the junction contained 3 bases not matched to a gene. The CDR3 is 14 amino acids. Germline V gene lookup returns CDR1 LNHNV and CDR2 YYDKDF (reference sequence). Written as DNA, the CDR3 is TGTGCCACCAGCAGAGATCAGGGGGCCCACGAGCAGTACTTC. It specifies CATSRDQGAHEQYF.

The CDR3 DNA reads as TGCGCCAGCAGCCAAGAATCTCGGACAGGGGGAGGAAACACCATATATTTT. Protein: CASSQESRTGGGNTIYF. This sequence joins TRBV4-1 and TRBJ1-3; TRBD1 aligns across 10 bases. With 0 bases clipped from V and 4 bases from J, the junction kept 6 bases outside the gene matches. Germline V gives CDR1 MGHRA, CDR2 YSYEKL. The CDR3 totals 17 residues.

V and J are TRBV5-4 and TRBJ2-3; TRBD2 aligns across 9 bases. Germline V gene lookup returns CDR1 SGHNT and CDR2 YYREEE (reference sequence). The CDR3 runs 16 residues. Unmatched junction bases numbered 8, after V lost 4 bases and J lost 2 bases. CDR3 amino acids: CASSPGTSRSTDTQYF. CDR3 sequence (DNA): TGTGCCAGCAGCCCCGGGACTAGCAGATCCACAGATACGCAGTATTTT.